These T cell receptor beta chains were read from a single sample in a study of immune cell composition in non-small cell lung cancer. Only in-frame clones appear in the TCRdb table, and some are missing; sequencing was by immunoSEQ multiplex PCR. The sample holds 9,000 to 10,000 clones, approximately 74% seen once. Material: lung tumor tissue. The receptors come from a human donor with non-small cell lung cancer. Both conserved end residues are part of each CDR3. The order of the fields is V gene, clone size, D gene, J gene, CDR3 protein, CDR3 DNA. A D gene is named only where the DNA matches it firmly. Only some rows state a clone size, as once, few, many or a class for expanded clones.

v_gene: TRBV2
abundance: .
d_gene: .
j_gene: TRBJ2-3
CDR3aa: CASSLTEPSTDTQYF
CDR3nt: TGTGCCAGCAGTTTGACAGAACCTAGCACAGATACGCAGTATTTT

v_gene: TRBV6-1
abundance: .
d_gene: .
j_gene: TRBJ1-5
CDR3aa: CAISESIGGPNNQPQHF
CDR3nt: TGTGCCATCAGTGAGTCGATAGGAGGGCCGAACAATCAGCCCCAGCATTTT

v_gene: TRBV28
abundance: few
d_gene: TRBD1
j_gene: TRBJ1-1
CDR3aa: CASRTPGQRNTEAFF
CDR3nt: TGTGCCAGCAGGACACCGGGACAGAGGAACACTGAAGCTTTCTTT

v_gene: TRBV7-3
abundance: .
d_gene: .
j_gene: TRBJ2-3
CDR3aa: CATSDGTDTQYF
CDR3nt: TGTGCCACCAGCGATGGCACAGATACGCAGTATTTT

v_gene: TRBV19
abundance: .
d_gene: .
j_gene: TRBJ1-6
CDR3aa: CASSIDWARDSPLHF
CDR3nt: TGTGCCAGTAGTATAGATTGGGCCAGGGATTCACCCCTCCACTTT

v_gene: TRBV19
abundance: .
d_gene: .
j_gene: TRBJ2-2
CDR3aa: CASNSKVNTGELFF
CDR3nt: TGTGCCAGTAACTCGAAGGTGAACACCGGGGAGCTGTTTTTT

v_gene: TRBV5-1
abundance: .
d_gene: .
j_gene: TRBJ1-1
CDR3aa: CASSLGRDTEAFF
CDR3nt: TGCGCCAGCAGCTTGGGTCGAGACACTGAAGCTTTCTTT

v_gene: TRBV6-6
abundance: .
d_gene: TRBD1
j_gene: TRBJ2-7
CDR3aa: CASSYSTGASEQYF
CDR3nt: TGTGCCAGCAGTTACTCGACAGGGGCCAGCGAGCAGTACTTC

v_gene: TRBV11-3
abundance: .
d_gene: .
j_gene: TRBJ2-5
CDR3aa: CASSLGALGGARETQYF
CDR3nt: TGTGCCAGCAGCTTAGGGGCGTTGGGCGGGGCGCGCGAGACCCAGTACTTC

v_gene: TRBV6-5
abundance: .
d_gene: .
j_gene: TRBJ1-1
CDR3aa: CASSYSGTGALTEAFF
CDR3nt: TGTGCCAGCAGTTACTCGGGGACCGGAGCTCTCACTGAAGCTTTCTTT

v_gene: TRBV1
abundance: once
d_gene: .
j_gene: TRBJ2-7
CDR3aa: CTSSQDRQPEPYEQYF
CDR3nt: TGCACCAGCAGCCAAGATAGACAGCCTGAACCCTACGAGCAGTACTTC

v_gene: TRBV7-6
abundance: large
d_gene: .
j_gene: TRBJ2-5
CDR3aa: CASSLGVETQYF
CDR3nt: TGTGCCAGCAGCTTAGGGGTGGAGACCCAGTACTTC

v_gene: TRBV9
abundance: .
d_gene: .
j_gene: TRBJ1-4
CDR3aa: CASSVGIGFREKLFF
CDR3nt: TGTGCCAGCAGCGTAGGGATCGGATTTCGTGAAAAACTGTTTTTT

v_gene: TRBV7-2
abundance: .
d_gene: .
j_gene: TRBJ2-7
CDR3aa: CASSRTGIEQYF
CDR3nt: TGTGCCAGCAGCCGAACAGGTATCGAGCAGTACTTC

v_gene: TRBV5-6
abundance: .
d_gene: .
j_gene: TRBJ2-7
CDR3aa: CASSYLGDNGEQYF
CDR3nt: TGTGCCAGCAGCTACCTTGGAGATAACGGCGAGCAGTACTTC

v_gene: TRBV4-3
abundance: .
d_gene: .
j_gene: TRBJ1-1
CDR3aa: CASSQEHRVQVGTEAFF
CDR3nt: TGCGCCAGCAGCCAGGAACACAGGGTGCAGGTAGGCACTGAAGCTTTCTTT

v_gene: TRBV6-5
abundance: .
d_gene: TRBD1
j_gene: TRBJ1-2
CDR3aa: CASRLLRDRNYGYTF
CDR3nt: TGTGCCAGCAGACTACTCCGGGACAGGAACTATGGCTACACCTTC

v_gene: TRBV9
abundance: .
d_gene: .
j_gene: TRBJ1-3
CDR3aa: CASSPGGHSGNTIYF
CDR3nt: TGTGCCAGCAGCCCCGGGGGACACTCTGGAAACACCATATATTTT

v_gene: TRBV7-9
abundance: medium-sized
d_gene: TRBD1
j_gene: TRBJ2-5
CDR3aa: CASSLQGGAGETQYF
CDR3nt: TGTGCCAGCAGCTTACAAGGGGGCGCGGGCGAGACCCAGTACTTC

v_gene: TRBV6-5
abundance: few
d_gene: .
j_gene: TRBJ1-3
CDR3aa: CASSYQPGPGNTIYF
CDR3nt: TGTGCCAGCAGTTACCAACCGGGACCAGGAAACACCATATATTTT

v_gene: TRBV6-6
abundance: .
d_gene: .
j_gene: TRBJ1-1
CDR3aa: CASSNPAGAFF
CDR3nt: TGTGCCAGCAGTAACCCCGCCGGCGCTTTCTTT

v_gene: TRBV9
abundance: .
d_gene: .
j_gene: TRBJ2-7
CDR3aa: CASSVAPSTPYEQYF
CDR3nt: TGTGCCAGCAGCGTAGCCCCCAGCACCCCCTACGAGCAGTACTTC

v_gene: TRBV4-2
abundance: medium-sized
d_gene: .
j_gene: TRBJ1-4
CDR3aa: CASSQGAREGEKLFF
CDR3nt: TGTGCCAGCAGCCAAGGGGCCAGGGAGGGTGAAAAACTGTTTTTT

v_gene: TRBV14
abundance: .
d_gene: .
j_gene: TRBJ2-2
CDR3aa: CASRAEYTGELFF
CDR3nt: TGTGCCAGCAGGGCAGAGTACACCGGGGAGCTGTTTTTT